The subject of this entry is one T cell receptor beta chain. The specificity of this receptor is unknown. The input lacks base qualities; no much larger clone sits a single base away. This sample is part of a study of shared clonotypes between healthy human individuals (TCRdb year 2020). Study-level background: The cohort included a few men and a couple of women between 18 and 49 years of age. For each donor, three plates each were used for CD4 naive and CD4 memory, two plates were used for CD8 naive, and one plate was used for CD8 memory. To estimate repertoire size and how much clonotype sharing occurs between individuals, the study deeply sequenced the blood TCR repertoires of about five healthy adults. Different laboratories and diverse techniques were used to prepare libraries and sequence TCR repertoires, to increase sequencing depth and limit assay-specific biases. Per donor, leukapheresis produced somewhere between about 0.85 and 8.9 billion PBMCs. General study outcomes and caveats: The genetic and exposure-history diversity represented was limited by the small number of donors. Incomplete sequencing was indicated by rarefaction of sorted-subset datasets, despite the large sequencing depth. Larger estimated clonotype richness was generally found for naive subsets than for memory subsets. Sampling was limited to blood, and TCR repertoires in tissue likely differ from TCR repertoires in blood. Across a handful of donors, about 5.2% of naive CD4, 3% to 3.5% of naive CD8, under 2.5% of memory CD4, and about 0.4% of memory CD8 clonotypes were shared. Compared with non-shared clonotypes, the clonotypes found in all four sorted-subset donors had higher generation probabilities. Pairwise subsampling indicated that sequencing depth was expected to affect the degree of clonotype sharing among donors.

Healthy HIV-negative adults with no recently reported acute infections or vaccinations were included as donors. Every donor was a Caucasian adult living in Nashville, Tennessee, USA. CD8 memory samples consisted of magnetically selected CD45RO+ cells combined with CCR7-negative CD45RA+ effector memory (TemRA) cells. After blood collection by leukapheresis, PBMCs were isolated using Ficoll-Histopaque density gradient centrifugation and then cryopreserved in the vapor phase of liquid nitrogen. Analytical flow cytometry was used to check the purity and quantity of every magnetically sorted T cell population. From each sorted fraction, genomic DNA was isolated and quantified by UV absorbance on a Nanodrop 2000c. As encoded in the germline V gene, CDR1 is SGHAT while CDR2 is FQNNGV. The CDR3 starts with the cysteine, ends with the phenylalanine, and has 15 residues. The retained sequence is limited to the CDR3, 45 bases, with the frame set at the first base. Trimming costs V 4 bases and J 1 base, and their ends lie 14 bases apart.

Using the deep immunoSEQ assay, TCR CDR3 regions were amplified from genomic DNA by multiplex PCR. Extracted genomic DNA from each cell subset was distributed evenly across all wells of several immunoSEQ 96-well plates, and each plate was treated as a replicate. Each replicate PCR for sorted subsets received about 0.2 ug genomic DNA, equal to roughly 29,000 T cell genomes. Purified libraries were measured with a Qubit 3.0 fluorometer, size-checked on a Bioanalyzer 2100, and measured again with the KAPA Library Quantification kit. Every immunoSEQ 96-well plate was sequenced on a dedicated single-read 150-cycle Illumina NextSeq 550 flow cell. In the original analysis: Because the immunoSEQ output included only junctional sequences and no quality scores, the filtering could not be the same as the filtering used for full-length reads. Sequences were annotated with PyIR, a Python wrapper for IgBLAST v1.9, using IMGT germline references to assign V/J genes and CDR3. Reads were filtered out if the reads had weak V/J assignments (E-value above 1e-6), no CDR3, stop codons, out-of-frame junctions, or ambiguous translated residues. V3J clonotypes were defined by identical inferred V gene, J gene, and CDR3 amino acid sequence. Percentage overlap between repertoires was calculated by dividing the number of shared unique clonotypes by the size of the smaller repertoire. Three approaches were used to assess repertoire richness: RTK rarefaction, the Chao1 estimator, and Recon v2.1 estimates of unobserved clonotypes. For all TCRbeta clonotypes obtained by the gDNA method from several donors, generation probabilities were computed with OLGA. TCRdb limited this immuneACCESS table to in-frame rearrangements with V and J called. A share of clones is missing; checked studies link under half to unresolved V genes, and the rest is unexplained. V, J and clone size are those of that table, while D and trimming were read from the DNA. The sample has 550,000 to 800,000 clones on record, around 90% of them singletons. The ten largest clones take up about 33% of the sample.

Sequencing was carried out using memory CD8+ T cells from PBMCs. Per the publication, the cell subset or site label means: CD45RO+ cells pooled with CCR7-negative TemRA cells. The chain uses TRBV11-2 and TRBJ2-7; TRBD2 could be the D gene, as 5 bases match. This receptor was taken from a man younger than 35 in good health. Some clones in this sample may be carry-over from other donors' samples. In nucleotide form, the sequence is TGTGCCAGCAGCTACTGGACCCGGGGTTCCTACGAGCAGTACTTC. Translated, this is CASSYWTRGSYEQYF.